This T cell receptor beta chain emerged from a study of blood T cell repertoires in COVID-19. At the level of the study: The origin of the acute and convalescent COVID-19 samples was the United States, Italy and Spain. In each case, the material was cDNA or gDNA derived from T cells, B-cell-depleted T cells, or PBMCs.

As processed by the authors: Using reference gene primer amplification, nucleated cell counts were estimated. Assay: immunoSEQ multiplex PCR; the TCRdb copy retains only in-frame clones and omits some. V, J and clone size are taken as reported in that table, and D and trimming were inferred from the DNA itself. Seen here are 80,000 or so clones, over 65% observed once, and the top ten hold around 5%. Trimming cost V 8 bases and J 4 bases, with 14 bases left between them. The germline V gene encodes CDR1 MNHEY and CDR2 SVGAGI. This CDR3 is 14 amino acids long. This TCR was sampled from a man between 45 and 60 years old with active or convalescent COVID-19. This sequence joins TRBV6-5 and TRBJ1-4; D remains unclear. Sequencing was performed on peripheral blood. The DNA of the CDR3 is TGTGCCAGCCTATCCACCACCCTTAATGAAAAACTGTTTTTT. Residues: CASLSTTLNEKLFF.